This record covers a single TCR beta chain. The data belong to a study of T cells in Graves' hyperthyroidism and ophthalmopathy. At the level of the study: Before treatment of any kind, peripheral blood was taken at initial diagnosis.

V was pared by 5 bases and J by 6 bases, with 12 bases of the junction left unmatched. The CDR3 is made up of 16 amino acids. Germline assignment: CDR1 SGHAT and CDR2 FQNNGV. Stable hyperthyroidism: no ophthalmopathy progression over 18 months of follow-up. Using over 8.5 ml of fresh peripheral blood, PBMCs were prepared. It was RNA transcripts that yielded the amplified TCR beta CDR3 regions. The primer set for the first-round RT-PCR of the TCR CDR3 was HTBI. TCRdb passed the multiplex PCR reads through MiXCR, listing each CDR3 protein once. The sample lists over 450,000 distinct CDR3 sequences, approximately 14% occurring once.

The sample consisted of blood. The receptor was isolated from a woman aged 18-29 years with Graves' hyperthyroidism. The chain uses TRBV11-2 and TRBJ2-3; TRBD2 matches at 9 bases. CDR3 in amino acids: CASSPRAGGPSDTQYF. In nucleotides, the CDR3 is TGTGCCAGCAGCCCCCGCGCGGGAGGGCCGTCGGATACGCAGTATTTT.